The entry below describes one T cell receptor beta chain. The data stem from a study of blood T cells in healthy people across ages. V was clipped by 7 bases and J by 8 bases, with 20 bases between them. The length of the CDR3 is 14 residues. CDR1 SGHTA and CDR2 FQGNSA come from the germline V gene. It was with a sample-barcoded 5' primer and a J-beta primer mix that a second PCR of about 6 to 12 cycles was run. TCRdb passed the 5' RACE reads through MiXCR, listing each CDR3 protein once. Among 900,000 to 950,000 distinct CDR3 sequences listed, 25% to 35% were seen once. The sample also formed part of further work on T cells of mothers and their children.

The TCR sequence derives from a woman in her 40s in good health. The V and J genes are TRBV7-2 and TRBJ1-2, with TRBD1 as a possible D gene (5 bases). Material: blood. CDR3: CASTLLGRIEGYTF. CDR3 DNA: TGTGCCAGCACCCTTTTGGGACGAATAGAGGGCTACACCTTC.